This TCR beta chain emerged from a study of blood T cells in healthy people across ages. The study, taken as a whole, reports: Changes seen in expanded clonotypes were possibly confounded by donor CMV status left unknown. TCR beta diversity per million T cells fell roughly linearly with age. Whereas aged donors had fewer naive CD4+ cells, long-lived donors had more of them and higher diversity.

The ends lost 2 bases at V and 6 bases at J; junction bases unmatched: 11. Germline V CDR1 and CDR2: SEHNR, FQNEAQ (reference sequence). CDR3 size: 16 residues. Every sample gave at least 5 micrograms of total RNA when it was extracted. A J-beta primer mix and a sample-barcoded 5' primer were used in a second PCR of roughly 6 to 11 cycles. TCRdb re-called the 5' RACE reads with MiXCR, one entry per CDR3 protein. The sample carries about 680,000 distinct CDR3 sequences, around half recorded once. Worth noting for this clonotype: What it binds is not known.

This sequence was found in a woman aged 55-70 years in good health. The chain links TRBV7-9 to TRBJ1-2; 8 bases match TRBD1. The sample consisted of blood. The CDR3 DNA sequence: TGTGCCAGCAGCTTATCCTCGCTGGACAGGGCGGATGGCTACACCTTC. Encoded protein: CASSLSSLDRADGYTF.